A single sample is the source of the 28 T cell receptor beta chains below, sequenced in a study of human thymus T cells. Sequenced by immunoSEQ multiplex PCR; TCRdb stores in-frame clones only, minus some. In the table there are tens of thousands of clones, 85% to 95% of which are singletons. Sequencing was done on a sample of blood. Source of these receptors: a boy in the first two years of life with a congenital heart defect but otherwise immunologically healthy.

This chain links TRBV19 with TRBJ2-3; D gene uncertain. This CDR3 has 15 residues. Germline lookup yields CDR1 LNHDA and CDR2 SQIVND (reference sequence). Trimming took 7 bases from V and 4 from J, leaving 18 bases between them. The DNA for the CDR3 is TGTGCCAGTAACGTCCTTGTGACCGGCCCAGATACGCAGTATTTT. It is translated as CASNVLVTGPDTQYF.

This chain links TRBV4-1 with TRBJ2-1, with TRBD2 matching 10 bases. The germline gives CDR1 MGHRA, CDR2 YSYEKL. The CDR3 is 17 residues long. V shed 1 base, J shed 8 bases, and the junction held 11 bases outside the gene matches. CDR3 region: CASSQASGRSLGYEQFF. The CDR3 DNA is TGCGCCAGCAGCCAAGCTAGCGGGAGATCTCTCGGGTATGAGCAGTTCTTC.

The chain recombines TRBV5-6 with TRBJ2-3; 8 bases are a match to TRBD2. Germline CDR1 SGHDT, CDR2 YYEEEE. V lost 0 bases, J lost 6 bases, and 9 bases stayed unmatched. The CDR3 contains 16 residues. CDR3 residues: CASSLGRTSPQDTQYF. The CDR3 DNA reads TGTGCCAGCAGCTTGGGACGGACTAGCCCGCAGGATACGCAGTATTTT.

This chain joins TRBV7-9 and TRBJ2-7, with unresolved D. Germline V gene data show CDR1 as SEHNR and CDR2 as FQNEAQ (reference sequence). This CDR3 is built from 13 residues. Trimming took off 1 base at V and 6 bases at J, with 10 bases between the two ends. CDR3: CASSLDWRGEQYF. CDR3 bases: TGTGCCAGCAGCTTAGATTGGCGTGGCGAGCAGTACTTC.

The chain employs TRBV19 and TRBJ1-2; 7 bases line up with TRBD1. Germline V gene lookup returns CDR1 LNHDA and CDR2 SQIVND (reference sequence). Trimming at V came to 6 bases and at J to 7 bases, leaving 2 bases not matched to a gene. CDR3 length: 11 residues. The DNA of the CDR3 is TGTGCCAGTAGATACAGGGGTGGCTACACCTTC. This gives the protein CASRYRGGYTF. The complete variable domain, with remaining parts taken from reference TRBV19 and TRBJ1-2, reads DGGITQSPKYLFRKEGQNVTLSCEQNLNHDAMYWYRQDPGQGLRLIYYSQIVNDFQKGDIAEGYSVSREKKESFPLTVTSAQKNPTAFYLCASRYRGGYTFGSGTRLTVV.

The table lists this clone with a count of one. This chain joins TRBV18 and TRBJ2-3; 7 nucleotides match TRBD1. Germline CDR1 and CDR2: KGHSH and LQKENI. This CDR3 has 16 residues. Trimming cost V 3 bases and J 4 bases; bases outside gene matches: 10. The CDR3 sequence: CASSPHRDSPADTQYF. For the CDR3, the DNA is TGTGCCAGCTCACCCCACCGGGACAGTCCTGCAGATACGCAGTATTTT.

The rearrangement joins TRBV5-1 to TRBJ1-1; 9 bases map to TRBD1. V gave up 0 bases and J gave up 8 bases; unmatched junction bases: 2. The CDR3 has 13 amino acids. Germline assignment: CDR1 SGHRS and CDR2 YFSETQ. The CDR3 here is CASSLDRGREAFF. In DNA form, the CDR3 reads TGCGCCAGCAGCTTGGACAGGGGGCGGGAAGCTTTCTTT.

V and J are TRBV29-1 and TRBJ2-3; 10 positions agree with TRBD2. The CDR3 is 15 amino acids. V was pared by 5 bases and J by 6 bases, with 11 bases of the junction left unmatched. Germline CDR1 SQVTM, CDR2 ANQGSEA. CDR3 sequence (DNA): TGCAGCGTTAAGAGGGCTAGCGGGAGTTCGGATACGCAGTATTTT. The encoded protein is CSVKRASGSSDTQYF.

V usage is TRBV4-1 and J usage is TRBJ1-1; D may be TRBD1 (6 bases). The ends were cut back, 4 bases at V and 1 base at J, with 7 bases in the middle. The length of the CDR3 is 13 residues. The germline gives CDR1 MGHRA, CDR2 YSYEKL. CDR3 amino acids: CASSLTGNTEAFF. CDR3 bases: TGCGCCAGCAGCCTGACAGGGAACACTGAAGCTTTCTTT.

CDR3 nucleotides: TGTGCCAGCAGTGACCTCAGGGGATCCTACGAGCAGTACTTC. It yields the protein CASSDLRGSYEQYF. The chain carries TRBV6-1 and TRBJ2-7, with D perhaps TRBD1 (6 bases). CDR1 is MNHNS and CDR2 is SASEGT in the germline V gene. This CDR3 has 14 residues. Trimming stripped 3 bases from V and 1 base from J, with 10 bases between.

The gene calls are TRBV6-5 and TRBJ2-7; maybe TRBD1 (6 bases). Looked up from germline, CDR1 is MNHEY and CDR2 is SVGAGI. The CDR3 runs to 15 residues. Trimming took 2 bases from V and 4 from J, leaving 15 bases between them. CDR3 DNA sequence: TGTGCCAGCAGTTACAAGGGGGACCGAATATACGAGCAGTACTTC. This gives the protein CASSYKGDRIYEQYF.

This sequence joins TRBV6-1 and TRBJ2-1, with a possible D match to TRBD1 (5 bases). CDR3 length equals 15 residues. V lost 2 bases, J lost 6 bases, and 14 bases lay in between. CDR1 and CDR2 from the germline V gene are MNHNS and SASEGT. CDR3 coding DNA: TGTGCCAGCAGTGAATTAGGCAGGGTGGCCAATGAGCAGTTCTTC. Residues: CASSELGRVANEQFF.

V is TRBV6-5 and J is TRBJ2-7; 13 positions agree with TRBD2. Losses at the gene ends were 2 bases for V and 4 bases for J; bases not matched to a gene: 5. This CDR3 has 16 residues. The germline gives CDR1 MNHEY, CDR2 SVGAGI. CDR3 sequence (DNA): TGTGCCAGCAGTTACACTAGCGGGGGGGGTTCGTACGAGCAGTACTTC. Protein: CASSYTSGGGSYEQYF.

The CDR3 is CASSLVADSSYEQYF. CDR3 coding DNA: TGTGCCAGCAGCTTAGTGGCGGATAGCTCCTACGAGCAGTACTTC. The chain joins TRBV7-2 to TRBJ2-7; D uncertain. This CDR3 comprises 15 residues. Looked up from germline, CDR1 is SGHTA and CDR2 is FQGNSA. The ends were cut back, 1 base at V and 0 bases at J, with 10 bases in the middle.

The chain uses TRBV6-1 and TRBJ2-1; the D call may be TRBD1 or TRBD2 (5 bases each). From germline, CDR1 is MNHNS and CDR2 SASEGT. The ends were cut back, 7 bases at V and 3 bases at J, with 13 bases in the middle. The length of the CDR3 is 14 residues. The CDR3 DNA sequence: TGTGCCAGCACCAGAGGGGATTTCTACAATGAGCAGTTCTTC. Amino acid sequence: CASTRGDFYNEQFF.

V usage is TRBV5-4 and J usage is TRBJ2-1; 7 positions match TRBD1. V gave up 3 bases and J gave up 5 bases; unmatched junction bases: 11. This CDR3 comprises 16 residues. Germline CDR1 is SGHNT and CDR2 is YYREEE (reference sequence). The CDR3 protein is CASSSTRQGGHNEQFF. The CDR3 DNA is TGTGCCAGCAGCTCCACTCGACAGGGTGGGCACAATGAGCAGTTCTTC.

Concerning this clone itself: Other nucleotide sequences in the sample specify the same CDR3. The CDR3 region has the DNA TGTGCCAGCAGCTTAGCGGGTCCCTACGAGCAGTACTTC. Its protein product is CASSLAGPYEQYF. The chain joins TRBV7-2 to TRBJ2-7, with D hard to call. The CDR3 is 13 amino acids. Trimming pared 0 bases from V and 2 bases from J, leaving 5 bases between. Germline V gene lookup returns CDR1 SGHTA and CDR2 FQGNSA.

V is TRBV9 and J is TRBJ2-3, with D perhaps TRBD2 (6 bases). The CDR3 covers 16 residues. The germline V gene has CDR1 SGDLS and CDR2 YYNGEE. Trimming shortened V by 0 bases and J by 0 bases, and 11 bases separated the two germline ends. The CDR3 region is CASSVGAGFSTDTQYF. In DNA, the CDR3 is TGTGCCAGCAGCGTAGGGGCGGGATTTAGCACAGATACGCAGTATTTT.

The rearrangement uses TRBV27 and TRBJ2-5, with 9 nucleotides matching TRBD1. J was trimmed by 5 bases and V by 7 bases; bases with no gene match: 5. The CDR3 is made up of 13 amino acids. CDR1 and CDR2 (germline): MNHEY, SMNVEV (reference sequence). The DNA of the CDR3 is TGTGCCAGCATGTTACAGGGGGCTGAGACCCAGTACTTC. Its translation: CASMLQGAETQYF.

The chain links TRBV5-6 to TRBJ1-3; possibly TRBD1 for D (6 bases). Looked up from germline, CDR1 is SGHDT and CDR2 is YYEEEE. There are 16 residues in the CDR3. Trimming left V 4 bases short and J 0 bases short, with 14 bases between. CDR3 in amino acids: CASSRTQGTSGNTIYF. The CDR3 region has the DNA TGTGCCAGCAGCAGGACCCAGGGGACCTCTGGAAACACCATATATTTT.

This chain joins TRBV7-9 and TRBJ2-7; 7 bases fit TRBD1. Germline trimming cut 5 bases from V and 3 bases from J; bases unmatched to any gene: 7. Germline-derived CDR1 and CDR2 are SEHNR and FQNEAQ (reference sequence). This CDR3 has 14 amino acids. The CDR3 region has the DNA TGTGCCAGCAGCCTCAGACAGGGAATCTACGAGCAGTACTTC. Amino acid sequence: CASSLRQGIYEQYF.

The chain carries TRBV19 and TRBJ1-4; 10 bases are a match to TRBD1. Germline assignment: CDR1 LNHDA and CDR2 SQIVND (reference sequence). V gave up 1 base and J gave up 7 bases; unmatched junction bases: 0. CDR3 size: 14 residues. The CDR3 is CASSIGQGAEKLFF. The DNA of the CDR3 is TGTGCCAGTAGTATAGGACAGGGGGCTGAAAAACTGTTTTTT.

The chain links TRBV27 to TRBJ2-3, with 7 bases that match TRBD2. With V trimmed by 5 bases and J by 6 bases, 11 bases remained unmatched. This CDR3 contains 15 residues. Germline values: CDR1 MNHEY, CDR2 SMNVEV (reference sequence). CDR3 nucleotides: TGTGCCAGCAGTGATGGCGGGAGCTGGGCTGATACGCAGTATTTT. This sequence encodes CASSDGGSWADTQYF.

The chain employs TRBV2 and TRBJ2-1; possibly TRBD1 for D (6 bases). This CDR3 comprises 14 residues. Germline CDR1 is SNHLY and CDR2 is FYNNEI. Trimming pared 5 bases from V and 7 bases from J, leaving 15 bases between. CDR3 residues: CASSPQGPGNEQFF. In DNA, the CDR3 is TGTGCCAGCAGTCCACAGGGACCGGGGAATGAGCAGTTCTTC.

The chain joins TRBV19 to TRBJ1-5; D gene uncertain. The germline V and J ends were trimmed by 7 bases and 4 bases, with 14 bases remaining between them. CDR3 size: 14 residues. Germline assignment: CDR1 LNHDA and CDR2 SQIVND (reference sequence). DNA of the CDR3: TGTGCCAGTACATTTCAGGAGCCTAATCAGCCCCAGCATTTT. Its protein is CASTFQEPNQPQHF.

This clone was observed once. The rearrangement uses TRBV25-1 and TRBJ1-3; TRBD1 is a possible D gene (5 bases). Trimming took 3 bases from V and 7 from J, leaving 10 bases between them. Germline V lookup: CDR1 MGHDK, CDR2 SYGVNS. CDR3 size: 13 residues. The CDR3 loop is CASSDGQGNTIYF. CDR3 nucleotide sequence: TGTGCCAGCAGTGACGGGCAGGGTAACACCATATATTTT.

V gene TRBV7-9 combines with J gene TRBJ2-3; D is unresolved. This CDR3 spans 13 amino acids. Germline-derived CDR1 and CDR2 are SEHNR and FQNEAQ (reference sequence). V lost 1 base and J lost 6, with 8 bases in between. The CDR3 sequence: CASSLDPGDTQYF. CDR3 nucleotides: TGTGCCAGCAGCTTAGACCCCGGCGATACGCAGTATTTT.

The CDR3 sequence is CASGLAGHGNEQYF. CDR3 nucleotides: TGTGCTAGTGGTTTAGCCGGACATGGTAACGAGCAGTACTTC. This sequence joins TRBV12-5 and TRBJ2-7; maybe TRBD1 (5 bases). V was clipped by 3 bases and J by 5 bases, with 14 bases between them. This CDR3 has 14 amino acids. Germline V gives CDR1 LGHNT, CDR2 FRNRAP.